One sample yielded the 10 T cell receptor beta chains listed below, sequenced in a study of response to subunit inactivated influenza vaccine. One entry per CDR3 protein results from TCRdb running MiXCR on the RT-PCR reads. The table shows around 600,000 distinct CDR3 sequences, with about 11% occurring only once. Separately, the same data were catalogued under a study of T cells expressing NK-cell markers. That study adds: TCR beta libraries carry UMIs added by 5'RACE template switching.

The material sequenced was PBMCs from blood, taken on the day of vaccination. The receptors were gathered from a middle-aged man who received an inactivated influenza vaccine.

Here the CDR3 reads CASSQAVLTSGFTGDTQYF. The CDR3 nucleotides are TGCGCCAGCAGCCAAGCTGTTTTAACTAGCGGGTTTACTGGAGATACGCAGTATTTT. The V call is TRBV4-3, the J call TRBJ2-3; 9 positions agree with TRBD2. With 1 base clipped from V and 5 bases from J, the junction kept 16 bases outside the gene matches. Germline V CDR1 and CDR2: LGHNA, YSLEER. The CDR3 has 19 amino acids.

This clonotype was seen more than once but under ten times. The CDR3: CASSRGRVLNSPLHF. In DNA form, the CDR3 reads TGTGCCAGCAGCCGGGGGAGGGTTCTTAATTCACCCCTCCACTTT. The V and J genes are TRBV3-1 and TRBJ1-6; possible D gene TRBD1, 5 bases. Germline CDR1 LGHDT, CDR2 YNNKEL (reference sequence). CDR3 length: 15 residues. V was clipped by 4 bases and J by 6 bases, with 13 bases between them.

In its sample, this clonotype was seen a few times. This chain links TRBV21-1 with TRBJ2-3; the table's D call of TRBD1 was not tested on the DNA. TRBV21-1 is listed as a pseudogene. The CDR3 has 15 residues. CDR3 DNA: TGTGCCAGCAGCACGAGGACAGTTTGGACAGATACGCAGTATTTT. Its translation: CASSTRTVWTDTQYF.

This chain links TRBV5-6 with TRBJ2-5; D is undetermined. Germline loops: CDR1 SGHDT, CDR2 YYEEEE. The CDR3 has 14 residues. Trimming took off 2 bases at V and 5 bases at J, with 13 bases between the two ends. The CDR3 DNA reads TGTGCCAGCAGCTTTGGAACCGCCGGGGAGACCCAGTACTTC. Protein: CASSFGTAGETQYF. Full variable domain (remainder filled in from reference TRBV5-6 and TRBJ2-5): DAGVTQSPTHLIKTRGQQVTLRCSPKSGHDTVSWYQQALGQGPQFIFQYYEEEERQRGNFPDRFSGHQFPNYSSELNVNALLLGDSALYLCASSFGTAGETQYFGPGTRLLVL.

This clonotype was counted at least ten times. CDR3 bases: TGTGCCAGCAGTGAACCCCCGGGGGTCAAGATATACAATGAGCAGTTCTTC. It encodes CASSEPPGVKIYNEQFF. The chain links TRBV2 to TRBJ2-1, with D possibly TRBD2 on 6 matching bases. Germline-derived CDR1 and CDR2 are SNHLY and FYNNEI. The CDR3 is 17 amino acids. Trimming shortened V by 2 bases and J by 4 bases, and 18 bases separated the two germline ends. Combining the CDR3 with reference TRBV2 and TRBJ2-1 gives the whole variable domain EPEVTQTPSHQVTQMGQEVILRCVPISNHLYFYWYRQILGQKVEFLVSFYNNEISEKSEIFDDQFSVERPDGSNFTLKIRSTKLEDSAMYFCASSEPPGVKIYNEQFFGPGTRLTVL.

This clonotype was picked up a small number of times. This chain connects TRBV3-1 to TRBJ2-5, with D perhaps matching TRBD2 (6 bases). Germline CDR1 and CDR2: LGHDT and YNNKEL (reference sequence). Trimming left V 4 bases short and J 1 base short, with 13 bases between. The CDR3 loop spans 15 amino acids. CDR3 region: CASSLWRDSQETQYF. The CDR3 DNA reads TGTGCCAGCAGCCTCTGGCGGGACTCCCAAGAGACCCAGTACTTC.

The chain has TRBV5-1 and TRBJ2-1, with D unclear. Between the trimmed V and J ends, which lost 2 bases and 9 bases, there was a span of 12 bases. The germline V gene has CDR1 SGHRS and CDR2 YFSETQ. The CDR3 sequence is 13 residues long. In DNA form, the CDR3 reads TGCGCCAGCAGCTTCGACGACGGCTTTGAGCAGTTCTTC. It specifies CASSFDDGFEQFF.

This clonotype was counted between two and nine times. J is TRBJ2-2 and V is TRBV9; 7 bases agree with TRBD2. CDR1 and CDR2 (germline): SGDLS, YYNGEE. Losses at the gene ends were 3 bases for V and 3 bases for J; bases not matched to a gene: 14. The CDR3 covers 18 residues. The CDR3 is CASSAMGGASGDTGELFF. Here the CDR3 DNA reads TGTGCCAGCAGCGCGATGGGAGGGGCTAGCGGTGACACCGGGGAGCTGTTTTTT. Drawing the rest from reference TRBV9 and TRBJ2-2, the complete variable domain is DSGVTQTPKHLITATGQRVTLRCSPRSGDLSVYWYQQSLDQGLQFLIQYYNGEERAKGNILERFSAQQFPDLHSELNLSSLELGDSALYFCASSAMGGASGDTGELFFGEGSRLTVL.

This clonotype was detected only a few times. The V gene is TRBV20-1, the J gene TRBJ2-5, with D uncertain. The CDR3 extends over 12 amino acids. Trimming removed 6 bases at V and 5 bases at J, with 13 bases between. Germline CDR1 is DFQATT and CDR2 is SNEGSKA (reference sequence). This CDR3 reads CSALEWGETQYF. DNA for the CDR3: TGCAGTGCCTTAGAATGGGGTGAGACCCAGTACTTC.

J is TRBJ2-1 and V is TRBV5-1; 7 bases map to TRBD1. The CDR3 spans 15 residues. The trim removed 4 bases at V and 7 bases at J, leaving 11 bases unmatched. Looked up from germline, CDR1 is SGHRS and CDR2 is YFSETQ. The CDR3 loop is CASSPLHRGGNEQFF. Written as DNA, the CDR3 is TGCGCCAGCAGCCCGCTACACAGGGGCGGGAATGAGCAGTTCTTC.